A single TCR beta chain is shown here with its context. As yet, its antigen is unknown. The junction does not match germline at one end; this may be a read error. Germline values: CDR1 SGHVS, CDR2 FQNEAQ. The CDR3 extends over 16 amino acids. Individual cDNA molecules received unique molecular identifiers. Via MiXCR, TCRdb re-called the 5' RACE reads, giving one row per CDR3 protein. The sample gives 63,000 or so distinct CDR3 sequences, over 9.5% of which show up once; roughly 5.8% is in the top ten. This sample was included in a study of early T cells in non-severe SARS-CoV-2 infection. About the research overall: Chains stayed unpaired after sequencing of bulk RNA from unsorted whole blood.

Findings and limits, study-wide: VDJdb matching favored anti-spike CD8 responses, missing private and CD4 specificities.

The clonotype was recovered from an adult who was a healthcare worker with PCR-confirmed SARS-CoV-2 infection or an uninfected control (not recorded which). V and J are TRBV7-8 and TRBJ2-7, with TRBD2 matching over 7 bases. The sample was whole blood, taken at baseline. The CDR3 loop is CASSLATGGPIGEQYF. Here the CDR3 DNA reads TGTGCCAGCAGCCTAGCCACGGGGGGACCAATTGGCGAGCAGTACTTC.